This TCR beta chain was obtained from a study of T-cell reconstitution after alpha-beta-depleted transplantation in children. Study-wide points: In patients about two months after transplant, alpha-beta T cells reportedly arose from several hundred expanded graft clones.

This clonotype was seen more than once but under ten times. Its antigen remains unidentified. Unique molecular identifiers were incorporated into the prepared TCRbeta library. MiXCR was run by TCRdb on the PCR reads, yielding one entry per CDR3 protein. The sample carries around 500,000 distinct CDR3 sequences, about 21% recorded once. Per the germline V gene, CDR1 is MGHRA and CDR2 is YSYEKL. The CDR3 extends over 16 amino acids. V dropped 1 base and J dropped 8 bases, with 18 bases sitting between them. This chain joins TRBV4-1 and TRBJ2-1, with D possibly being TRBD1 (7 bases). The material sequenced was PBMCs, mostly from graft donor cells, taken 360 days after TCRalphabeta/CD19-depleted stem cell transplant. This TCR was recovered from a boy under two years old who had a stem cell transplant for acute myeloid leukemia, so the T cells may come from the graft donor. The CDR3 protein is CASSQAPTTGRYEQFF. CDR3 coding DNA: TGCGCCAGCAGCCAAGCCCCCACGACAGGGAGGTATGAGCAGTTCTTC.